Listed below are T cell receptor beta chains from one sample, sequenced in a study of T cell responses to AZD1222 COVID-19 vaccine. The method was immunoSEQ multiplex PCR; TCRdb's version includes in-frame clones alone and lacks a portion of them. Of roughly 100,000 clones listed, over 75% are singletons. The starting material was peripheral blood, obtained on day 0 of AZD1222 vaccination. The receptor source for this set is an adult in good health. Both conserved end residues are part of each CDR3. The order of the fields is clone size, V gene, D gene, J gene, CDR3 DNA, CDR3 protein. A D gene is named only where the DNA matches it firmly. Rows give clone size only sometimes, using once, few, many, or a class for an expanded clone.

clone size: -; V gene: TRBV4-3; D gene: -; J gene: TRBJ1-1; CDR3 DNA: TGCGCCAGCAGCCAAGGAAGGAACACTGAAGCTTTCTTT; CDR3 protein: CASSQGRNTEAFF
clone size: -; V gene: TRBV4-1; D gene: TRBD1; J gene: TRBJ1-1; CDR3 DNA: TGCGCCAGCAGCCAAGATTCGGGACAGCGAACCAACCCTTTCTTT; CDR3 protein: CASSQDSGQRTNPFF
clone size: -; V gene: TRBV19; D gene: -; J gene: TRBJ2-4; CDR3 DNA: TGTGCCAGTACCATAGGGGGGCTAAGCAAAAACATTCAGTACTTC; CDR3 protein: CASTIGGLSKNIQYF
clone size: -; V gene: TRBV7-2; D gene: TRBD1; J gene: TRBJ1-1; CDR3 DNA: TGTGCCAGCAGCTACCAGGGGGCGAGTACAGCTTTCTTT; CDR3 protein: CASSYQGASTAFF
clone size: once; V gene: TRBV5-1; D gene: -; J gene: TRBJ1-1; CDR3 DNA: TGCGCCAGCAGCTTGGGCGGAATCACTGAAGCTTTCTTT; CDR3 protein: CASSLGGITEAFF
clone size: -; V gene: TRBV6-2/TRBV6-3; D gene: TRBD2; J gene: TRBJ2-1; CDR3 DNA: TGTGCCAGCAGTTCCTCGACTAGCGGGGGATACAATGAGCAGTTCTTC; CDR3 protein: CASSSSTSGGYNEQFF
clone size: -; V gene: TRBV27; D gene: TRBD2; J gene: TRBJ2-1; CDR3 DNA: TGTGCCAGCAGTTTATCGATAGCGGGAGGCTTCTACAATGAGCAGTTCTTC; CDR3 protein: CASSLSIAGGFYNEQFF
clone size: -; V gene: TRBV19; D gene: -; J gene: TRBJ1-2; CDR3 DNA: TGTGCCAGTACCACGGGAGGCGGAGGCTATGGCTACACCTTC; CDR3 protein: CASTTGGGGYGYTF
clone size: -; V gene: TRBV6-5; D gene: TRBD1; J gene: TRBJ1-6; CDR3 DNA: TGTGCCAGCAGGTACCGGGACAGATATAATTCACCCCTCCACTTT; CDR3 protein: CASRYRDRYNSPLHF
clone size: -; V gene: TRBV9; D gene: TRBD1; J gene: TRBJ1-1; CDR3 DNA: TGTGCCAGCAGCGTGACGACAGGGAAGACTGAAGCTTTCTTT; CDR3 protein: CASSVTTGKTEAFF
clone size: -; V gene: TRBV7-2; D gene: TRBD2; J gene: TRBJ2-1; CDR3 DNA: TGTGCCAGCAGCTACACCGGGACTAGCGGGGGTAATGAGCAGTTCTTC; CDR3 protein: CASSYTGTSGGNEQFF
clone size: -; V gene: TRBV12-3/TRBV12-4; D gene: -; J gene: TRBJ1-3; CDR3 DNA: TGTGCCAGCAGTTCTACAAAACGGGACACCATATATTTT; CDR3 protein: CASSSTKRDTIYF
clone size: -; V gene: TRBV6-5; D gene: TRBD1; J gene: TRBJ1-4; CDR3 DNA: TGTGCCAGCAAGAAGGGACAGGAGTTAAATGAAAAACTGTTTTTT; CDR3 protein: CASKKGQELNEKLFF
clone size: -; V gene: TRBV27; D gene: TRBD1; J gene: TRBJ1-5; CDR3 DNA: TGTGCCAGCAGTTCCGGTCGGGACAGGGAGAAGCCCCAGCATTTT; CDR3 protein: CASSSGRDREKPQHF
clone size: -; V gene: TRBV10-3; D gene: -; J gene: TRBJ1-5; CDR3 DNA: TGTGCCATCACCCAGAGGACAGAGTATAGCAATCAGCCCCAGCATTTT; CDR3 protein: CAITQRTEYSNQPQHF
clone size: -; V gene: TRBV5-1; D gene: -; J gene: TRBJ2-5; CDR3 DNA: TGCGCCAGCAGCTTGATTGGGGGCGGTGAGACCCAGTACTTC; CDR3 protein: CASSLIGGGETQYF
clone size: -; V gene: TRBV7-6; D gene: TRBD1; J gene: TRBJ1-5; CDR3 DNA: TGTGCCAGCAGCCAGGGGATGGACAGGGATGGTCAGCCCCAGCATTTT; CDR3 protein: CASSQGMDRDGQPQHF
clone size: -; V gene: TRBV7-9; D gene: TRBD1; J gene: TRBJ1-3; CDR3 DNA: TGTGCCAGCAGGGGTGCGACAGGGGCTAACTCTGGAAACACCATATATTTT; CDR3 protein: CASRGATGANSGNTIYF
clone size: -; V gene: TRBV6-2/TRBV6-3; D gene: -; J gene: TRBJ2-1; CDR3 DNA: TGTGCCAGCAGTTACCGGGCATCCTACAATGAGCAGTTCTTC; CDR3 protein: CASSYRASYNEQFF
clone size: -; V gene: TRBV28; D gene: -; J gene: TRBJ1-1; CDR3 DNA: TGTGCCAGTTTACCCTTCACATGGGCTAGGAACACTGAAGCTTTCTTT; CDR3 protein: CASLPFTWARNTEAFF
clone size: -; V gene: TRBV27; D gene: TRBD1; J gene: TRBJ2-1; CDR3 DNA: TGTGCCAGCAGTTTATTTTCGACAGGGGGCGCGTATGAGCAGTTCTTC; CDR3 protein: CASSLFSTGGAYEQFF
clone size: -; V gene: TRBV12-3/TRBV12-4; D gene: -; J gene: TRBJ1-4; CDR3 DNA: TGTGCCAGCAGTATATATGGGTCAGAAAAACTGTTTTTT; CDR3 protein: CASSIYGSEKLFF
clone size: -; V gene: TRBV19; D gene: -; J gene: TRBJ2-6; CDR3 DNA: TGTGCCAGTAGTAAGGGGCAGGGGAGCTCTGGGGCCAACGTCCTGACTTTC; CDR3 protein: CASSKGQGSSGANVLTF
clone size: -; V gene: TRBV30; D gene: -; J gene: TRBJ2-6; CDR3 DNA: TGTGCCTGGAGTGTATCCCACGTCCTGACTTTC; CDR3 protein: CAWSVSHVLTF
clone size: -; V gene: TRBV6-5; D gene: TRBD1; J gene: TRBJ1-3; CDR3 DNA: TGTGCCAGCAGTCCAGGGGGCTCCGGAAACACCATATATTTT; CDR3 protein: CASSPGGSGNTIYF
clone size: -; V gene: TRBV7-2; D gene: -; J gene: TRBJ2-3; CDR3 DNA: TGTGCCAGCAGCTTATTTGGGGGGTCCGGCCCAGATACGCAGTATTTT; CDR3 protein: CASSLFGGSGPDTQYF
clone size: -; V gene: TRBV12-5; D gene: -; J gene: TRBJ1-5; CDR3 DNA: TGTGCTAGTGGTTTGGGATCTCAGCCCCAGCATTTT; CDR3 protein: CASGLGSQPQHF
clone size: -; V gene: TRBV7-2; D gene: -; J gene: TRBJ1-4; CDR3 DNA: TGTGCCAGCAGCTGGACAGAAGCAACTAATGAAAAACTGTTTTTT; CDR3 protein: CASSWTEATNEKLFF
clone size: -; V gene: TRBV6-5; D gene: -; J gene: TRBJ2-7; CDR3 DNA: TGTGCCAGCAAAAAAAATAACGGTGGTACCTACGAGCAGTACTTC; CDR3 protein: CASKKNNGGTYEQYF
clone size: -; V gene: TRBV12-5; D gene: -; J gene: TRBJ2-5; CDR3 DNA: TGTGCTAGTGGTTTGGCAGAGACCCAGTACTTC; CDR3 protein: CASGLAETQYF
clone size: -; V gene: TRBV3-1/TRBV3-2; D gene: -; J gene: TRBJ1-5; CDR3 DNA: TGTGCCAGCAGCCCGGTTACTAGCAATCAGCCCCAGCATTTT; CDR3 protein: CASSPVTSNQPQHF
clone size: -; V gene: TRBV5-1; D gene: -; J gene: TRBJ2-1; CDR3 DNA: TGCGCCAGCAGTCCGACTAGAAGCTCCTACAATGAGCAGTTCTTC; CDR3 protein: CASSPTRSSYNEQFF
clone size: once; V gene: TRBV27; D gene: -; J gene: TRBJ1-5; CDR3 DNA: TGTGCCAGCAGTTCTGTCGGGCAGCCCCAGCATTTT; CDR3 protein: CASSSVGQPQHF
clone size: once; V gene: TRBV18; D gene: TRBD2; J gene: TRBJ2-3; CDR3 DNA: TGTGCCAGCTCACCTCCGACTAGCGGGGCCACAGATACGCAGTATTTT; CDR3 protein: CASSPPTSGATDTQYF
clone size: -; V gene: TRBV18; D gene: -; J gene: TRBJ2-5; CDR3 DNA: TGTGCCAGCTCGCCGAGAGGATTACAAGAGACCCAGTACTTC; CDR3 protein: CASSPRGLQETQYF
clone size: -; V gene: TRBV12-5; D gene: TRBD1; J gene: TRBJ2-3; CDR3 DNA: TGTGCTAGTGGTTTGGAATCCCGGGGTGTCCAGGGGGTGGGAGATACGCAGTATTTT; CDR3 protein: CASGLESRGVQGVGDTQYF
clone size: -; V gene: TRBV4-3; D gene: -; J gene: TRBJ2-1; CDR3 DNA: TGCGCCAGCAGCCAAGGTCTTTCCCCGGAGAATGAGCAGTTCTTC; CDR3 protein: CASSQGLSPENEQFF
clone size: -; V gene: TRBV28; D gene: TRBD1; J gene: TRBJ2-2; CDR3 DNA: TGTGCCAGCAGTCCGCTCCGGACAGGTCCCGACACCGGGGAGCTGTTTTTT; CDR3 protein: CASSPLRTGPDTGELFF
clone size: -; V gene: TRBV20-1; D gene: -; J gene: TRBJ1-1; CDR3 DNA: TGCAGTGCTAGTCCCCCCAGACATTTGAACACTGAAGCTTTCTTT; CDR3 protein: CSASPPRHLNTEAFF
clone size: -; V gene: TRBV5-1; D gene: -; J gene: TRBJ2-1; CDR3 DNA: TGCGCCAGCAGCGAAGCGGGACAGGCATCCTACAATGAGCAGTTCTTC; CDR3 protein: CASSEAGQASYNEQFF
clone size: -; V gene: TRBV3-1/TRBV3-2; D gene: TRBD2; J gene: TRBJ2-1; CDR3 DNA: TGTGCCAGCAGCCAAGGAGCGGGGGCTTACAATGAGCAGTTCTTC; CDR3 protein: CASSQGAGAYNEQFF
clone size: -; V gene: TRBV19; D gene: TRBD1; J gene: TRBJ1-5; CDR3 DNA: TGTGCCAGTAGCGTGGACAGGGGGGACAATCAGCCCCAGCATTTT; CDR3 protein: CASSVDRGDNQPQHF
clone size: -; V gene: TRBV19; D gene: -; J gene: TRBJ2-1; CDR3 DNA: TGTGCCAGTAGTATAACTCTAGGGTCCTACAATGAGCAGTTCTTC; CDR3 protein: CASSITLGSYNEQFF
clone size: -; V gene: TRBV7-9; D gene: -; J gene: TRBJ2-7; CDR3 DNA: TGTGCCAGCAGCCCCCGGAGCACCTCCTACGAGCAGTACTTC; CDR3 protein: CASSPRSTSYEQYF
clone size: -; V gene: TRBV3-1/TRBV3-2; D gene: -; J gene: TRBJ2-7; CDR3 DNA: TGTGCCAGCAGCCAAGCTGGAATCGAGCAGTACTTC; CDR3 protein: CASSQAGIEQYF
clone size: -; V gene: TRBV6-5; D gene: TRBD2; J gene: TRBJ2-3; CDR3 DNA: TGTGCCAGCAAAGGGACTAGCGGGGTCACAGATACGCAGTATTTT; CDR3 protein: CASKGTSGVTDTQYF
clone size: once; V gene: TRBV3-1/TRBV3-2; D gene: -; J gene: TRBJ1-5; CDR3 DNA: TGTGCCAGCAGCCAAACACAGGGCCAGCCCCAGCATTTT; CDR3 protein: CASSQTQGQPQHF
clone size: -; V gene: TRBV2; D gene: TRBD2; J gene: TRBJ2-3; CDR3 DNA: TGTGCCAGCATTAAAAGGACTAGCGGGGGCACAGATACGCAGTATTTT; CDR3 protein: CASIKRTSGGTDTQYF
clone size: once; V gene: TRBV12-3/TRBV12-4; D gene: -; J gene: TRBJ1-5; CDR3 DNA: TGTGCCAGCAGTCCCCTCGGGCAGCCCCAGCATTTT; CDR3 protein: CASSPLGQPQHF